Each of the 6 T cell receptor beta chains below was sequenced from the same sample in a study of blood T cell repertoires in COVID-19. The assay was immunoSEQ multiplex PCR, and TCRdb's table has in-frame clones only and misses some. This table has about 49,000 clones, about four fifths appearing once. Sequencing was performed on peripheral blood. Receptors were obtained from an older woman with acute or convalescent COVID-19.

CDR3 loop: CASGGAYNSPLHF. CDR3 DNA sequence: TGTGCCAGCGGGGGGGCCTATAATTCACCCCTCCACTTT. V gene TRBV12-3 or TRBV12-4 combines with J gene TRBJ1-6; a weak D match, TRBD1 (5 bases). The V end lost 8 bases, the J end lost 2 bases, and 7 bases lay between the germline ends. The CDR3 length is 13 residues.

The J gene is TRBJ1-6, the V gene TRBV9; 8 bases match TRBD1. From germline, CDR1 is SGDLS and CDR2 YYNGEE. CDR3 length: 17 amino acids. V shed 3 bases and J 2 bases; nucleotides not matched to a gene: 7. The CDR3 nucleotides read TGTGCCAGCAGCGAGGGACAGGTTTCGGCCTATAATTCACCCCTCCACTTT. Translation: CASSEGQVSAYNSPLHF.

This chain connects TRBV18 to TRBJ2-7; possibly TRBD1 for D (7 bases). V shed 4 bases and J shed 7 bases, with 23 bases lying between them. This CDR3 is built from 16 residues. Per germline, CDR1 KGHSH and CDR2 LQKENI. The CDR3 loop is CASSRSQGGRYEEQYF. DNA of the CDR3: TGTGCCAGCTCACGCTCCCAGGGGGGCCGGTATGAAGAGCAGTACTTC.

CDR3 sequence reads: CASSLASLTPGQNNQPQHF. The CDR3 DNA follows: TGTGCCAGCAGCTTAGCGTCGCTTACACCGGGACAAAACAATCAGCCCCAGCATTTT. The V and J genes are TRBV7-2 and TRBJ1-5, with D tentatively TRBD1 (6 bases). The CDR3 has 19 amino acids. The V end was cut by 0 bases, the J end by 3 bases, with 21 bases between. Germline values: CDR1 SGHTA, CDR2 FQGNSA.

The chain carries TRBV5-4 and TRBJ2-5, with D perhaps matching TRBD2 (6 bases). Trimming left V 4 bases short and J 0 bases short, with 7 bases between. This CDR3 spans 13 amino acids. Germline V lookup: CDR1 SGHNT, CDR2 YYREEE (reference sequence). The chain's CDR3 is CASSRDYQETQYF. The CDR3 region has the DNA TGTGCCAGCAGCCGGGACTACCAAGAGACCCAGTACTTC.

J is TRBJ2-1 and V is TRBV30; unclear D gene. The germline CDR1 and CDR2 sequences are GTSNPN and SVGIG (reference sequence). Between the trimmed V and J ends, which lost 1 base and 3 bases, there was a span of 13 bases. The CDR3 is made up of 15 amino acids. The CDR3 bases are TGTGCCTGGAGTGGAGACTCTCCTGGCTACAATGAGCAGTTCTTC. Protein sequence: CAWSGDSPGYNEQFF.